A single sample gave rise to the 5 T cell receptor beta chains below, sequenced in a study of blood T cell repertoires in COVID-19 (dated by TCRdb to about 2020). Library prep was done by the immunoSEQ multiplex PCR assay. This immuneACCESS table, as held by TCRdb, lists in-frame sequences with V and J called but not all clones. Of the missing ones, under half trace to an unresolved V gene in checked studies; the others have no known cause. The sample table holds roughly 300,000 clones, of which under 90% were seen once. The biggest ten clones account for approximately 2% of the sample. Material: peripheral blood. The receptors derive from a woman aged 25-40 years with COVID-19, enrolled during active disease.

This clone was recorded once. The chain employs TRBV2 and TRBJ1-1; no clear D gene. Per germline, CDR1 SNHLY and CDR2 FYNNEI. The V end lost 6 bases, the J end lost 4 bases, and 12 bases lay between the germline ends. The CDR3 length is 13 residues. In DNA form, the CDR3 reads TGTGCCAGCAGCCACACGGGTATCACTGAAGCTTTCTTT. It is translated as CASSHTGITEAFF. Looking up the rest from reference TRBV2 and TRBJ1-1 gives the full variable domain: EPEVTQTPSHQVTQMGQEVILRCVPISNHLYFYWYRQILGQKVEFLVSFYNNEISEKSEIFDDQFSVERPDGSNFTLKIRSTKLEDSAMYFCASSHTGITEAFFGQGTRLTVV.

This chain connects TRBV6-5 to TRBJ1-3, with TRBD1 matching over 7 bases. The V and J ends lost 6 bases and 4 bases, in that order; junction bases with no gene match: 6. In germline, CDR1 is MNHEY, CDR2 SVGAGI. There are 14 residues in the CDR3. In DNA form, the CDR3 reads TGTGCCAGCAGACCGACAGGGTACGGAAACACCATATATTTT. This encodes CASRPTGYGNTIYF.

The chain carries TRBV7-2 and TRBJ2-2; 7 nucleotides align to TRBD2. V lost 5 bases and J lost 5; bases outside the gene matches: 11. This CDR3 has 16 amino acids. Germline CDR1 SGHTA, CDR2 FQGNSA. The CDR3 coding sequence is TGTGCCAGCAGCCCACGGGCTAGCGGCTTTACCGGGGAGCTGTTTTTT. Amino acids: CASSPRASGFTGELFF.

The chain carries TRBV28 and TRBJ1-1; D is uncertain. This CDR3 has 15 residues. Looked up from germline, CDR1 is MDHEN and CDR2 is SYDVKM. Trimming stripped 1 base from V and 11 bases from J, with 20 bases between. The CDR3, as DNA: TGTGCCAGCAGTTTATTTCAGGAGGAGGTTGGTTCGGCTTTCTTT. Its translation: CASSLFQEEVGSAFF. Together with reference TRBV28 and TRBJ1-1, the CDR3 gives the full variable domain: DVKVTQSSRYLVKRTGEKVFLECVQDMDHENMFWYRQDPGLGLRLIYFSYDVKMKEKGDIPEGYSVSREKKERFSLILESASTNQTSMYLCASSLFQEEVGSAFFGQGTRLTVV.

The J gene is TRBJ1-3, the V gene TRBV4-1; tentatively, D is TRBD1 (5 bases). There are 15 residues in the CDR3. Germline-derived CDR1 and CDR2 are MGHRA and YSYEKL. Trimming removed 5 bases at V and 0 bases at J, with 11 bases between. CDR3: CASSDRQFSGNTIYF. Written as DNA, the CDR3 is TGCGCCAGCAGCGATCGACAGTTCTCTGGAAACACCATATATTTT.